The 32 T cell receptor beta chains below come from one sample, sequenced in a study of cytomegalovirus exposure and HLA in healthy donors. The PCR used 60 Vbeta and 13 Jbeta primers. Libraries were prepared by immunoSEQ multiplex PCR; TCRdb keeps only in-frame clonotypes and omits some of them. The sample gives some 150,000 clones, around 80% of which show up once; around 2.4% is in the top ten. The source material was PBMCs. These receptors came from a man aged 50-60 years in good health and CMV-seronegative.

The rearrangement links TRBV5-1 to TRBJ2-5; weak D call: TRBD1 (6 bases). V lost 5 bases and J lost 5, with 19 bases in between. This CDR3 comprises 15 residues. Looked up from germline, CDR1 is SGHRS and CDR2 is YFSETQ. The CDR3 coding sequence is TGCGCCAGCAGTGGCCGGGACACCCGACGCGAGACCCAGTACTTC. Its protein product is CASSGRDTRRETQYF. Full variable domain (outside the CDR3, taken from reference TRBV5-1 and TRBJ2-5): KAGVTQTPRYLIKTRGQQVTLSCSPISGHRSVSWYQQTPGQGLQFLFEYFSETQRNKGNFPGRFSGRQFSNSRSEMNVSTLELGDSALYLCASSGRDTRRETQYFGPGTRLLVL.

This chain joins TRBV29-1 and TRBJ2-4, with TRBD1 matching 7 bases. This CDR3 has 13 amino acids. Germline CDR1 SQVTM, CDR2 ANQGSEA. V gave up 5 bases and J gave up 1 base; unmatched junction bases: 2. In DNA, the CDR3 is TGCAGCGTTCAGGACAGGGCCAAAAACATTCAGTACTTC. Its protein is CSVQDRAKNIQYF.

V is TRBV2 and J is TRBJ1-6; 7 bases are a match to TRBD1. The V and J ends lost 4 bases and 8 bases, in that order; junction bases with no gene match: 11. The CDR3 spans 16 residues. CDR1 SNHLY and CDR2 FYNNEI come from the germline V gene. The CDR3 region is CASSVEGASFDSPLHF. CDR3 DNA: TGTGCCAGCAGTGTGGAGGGGGCCAGCTTTGATTCACCCCTCCACTTT.

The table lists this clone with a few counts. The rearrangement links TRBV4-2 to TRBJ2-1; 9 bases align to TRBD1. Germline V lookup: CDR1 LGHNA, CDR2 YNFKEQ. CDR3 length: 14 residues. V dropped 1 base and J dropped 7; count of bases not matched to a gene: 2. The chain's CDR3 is CASSQAGQGNEQFF. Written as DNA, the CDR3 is TGTGCCAGCAGCCAAGCGGGACAGGGTAATGAGCAGTTCTTC.

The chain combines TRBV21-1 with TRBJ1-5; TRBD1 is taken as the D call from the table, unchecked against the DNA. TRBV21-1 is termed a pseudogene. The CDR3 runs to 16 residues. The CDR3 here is CASSSGTGNSNQPQHF. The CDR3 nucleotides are TGTGCCAGCAGCTCCGGGACAGGGAATAGCAATCAGCCCCAGCATTTT.

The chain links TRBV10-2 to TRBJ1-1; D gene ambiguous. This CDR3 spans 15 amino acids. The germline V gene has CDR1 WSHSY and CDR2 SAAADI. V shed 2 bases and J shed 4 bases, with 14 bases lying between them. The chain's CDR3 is CASSEGVARGTEAFF. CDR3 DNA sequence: TGCGCCAGCAGTGAGGGGGTGGCGCGGGGCACTGAAGCTTTCTTT.

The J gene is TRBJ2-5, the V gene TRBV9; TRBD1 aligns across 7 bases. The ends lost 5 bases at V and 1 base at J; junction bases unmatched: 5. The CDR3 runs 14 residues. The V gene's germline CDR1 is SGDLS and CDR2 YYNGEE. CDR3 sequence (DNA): TGTGCCAGCAGGGTAAGGACAGGCCAAGAGACCCAGTACTTC. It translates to CASRVRTGQETQYF. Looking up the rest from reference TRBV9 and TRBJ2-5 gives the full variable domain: DSGVTQTPKHLITATGQRVTLRCSPRSGDLSVYWYQQSLDQGLQFLIQYYNGEERAKGNILERFSAQQFPDLHSELNLSSLELGDSALYFCASRVRTGQETQYFGPGTRLLVL.

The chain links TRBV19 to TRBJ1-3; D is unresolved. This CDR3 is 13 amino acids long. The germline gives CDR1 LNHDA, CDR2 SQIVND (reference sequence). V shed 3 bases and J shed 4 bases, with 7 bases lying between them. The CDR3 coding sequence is TGTGCCAGTAGTATCCCCGGGGGAAACACCATATATTTT. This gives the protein CASSIPGGNTIYF.

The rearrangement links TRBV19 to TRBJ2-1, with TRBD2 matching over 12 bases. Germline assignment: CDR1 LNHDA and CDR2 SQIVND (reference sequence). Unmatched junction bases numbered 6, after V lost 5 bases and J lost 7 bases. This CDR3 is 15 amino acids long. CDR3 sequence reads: CASSPGTSGLNEQFF. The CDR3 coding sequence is TGTGCCAGTAGTCCCGGGACTAGCGGGTTAAATGAGCAGTTCTTC.

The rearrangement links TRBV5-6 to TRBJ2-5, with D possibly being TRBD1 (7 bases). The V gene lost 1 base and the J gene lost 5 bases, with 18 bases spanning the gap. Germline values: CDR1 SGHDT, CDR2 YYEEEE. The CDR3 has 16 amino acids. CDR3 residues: CASSLIYSGGYETQYF. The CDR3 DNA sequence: TGTGCCAGCAGCTTGATCTACTCAGGGGGGTATGAGACCCAGTACTTC.

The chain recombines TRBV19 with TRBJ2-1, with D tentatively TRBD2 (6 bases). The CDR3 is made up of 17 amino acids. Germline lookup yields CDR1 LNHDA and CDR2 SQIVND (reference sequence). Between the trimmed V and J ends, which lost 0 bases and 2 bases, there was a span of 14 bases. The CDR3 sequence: CASSIEAGPIPYNEQFF. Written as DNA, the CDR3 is TGTGCCAGTAGTATAGAGGCGGGGCCCATCCCCTACAATGAGCAGTTCTTC. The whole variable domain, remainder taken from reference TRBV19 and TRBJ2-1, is DGGITQSPKYLFRKEGQNVTLSCEQNLNHDAMYWYRQDPGQGLRLIYYSQIVNDFQKGDIAEGYSVSREKKESFPLTVTSAQKNPTAFYLCASSIEAGPIPYNEQFFGPGTRLTVL.

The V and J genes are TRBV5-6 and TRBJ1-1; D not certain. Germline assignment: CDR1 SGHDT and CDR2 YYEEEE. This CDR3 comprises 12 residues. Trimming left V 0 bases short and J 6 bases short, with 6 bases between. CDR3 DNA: TGTGCCAGCAGCTTGGTCGCAGCTGAAGCTTTCTTT. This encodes CASSLVAAEAFF.

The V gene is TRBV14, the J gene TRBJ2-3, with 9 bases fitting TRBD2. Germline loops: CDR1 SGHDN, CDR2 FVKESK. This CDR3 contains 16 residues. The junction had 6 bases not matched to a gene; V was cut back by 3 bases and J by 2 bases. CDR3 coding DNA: TGTGCCAGCAGCCAGCCTAGCGGGGACAACACAGATACGCAGTATTTT. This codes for CASSQPSGDNTDTQYF.

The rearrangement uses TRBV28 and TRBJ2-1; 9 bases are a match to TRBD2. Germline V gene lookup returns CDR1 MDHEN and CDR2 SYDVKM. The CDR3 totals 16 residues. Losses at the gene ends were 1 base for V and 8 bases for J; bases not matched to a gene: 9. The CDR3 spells CASSLYGGGAVDEQFF. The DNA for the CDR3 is TGTGCCAGCAGTTTATATGGCGGGGGGGCCGTCGATGAGCAGTTCTTC.

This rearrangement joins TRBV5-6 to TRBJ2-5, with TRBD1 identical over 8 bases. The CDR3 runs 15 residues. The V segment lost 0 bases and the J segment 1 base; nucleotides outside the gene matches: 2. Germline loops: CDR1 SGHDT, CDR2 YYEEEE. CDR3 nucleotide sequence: TGTGCCAGCAGCTTGGGGGACAGGTCCCAAGAGACCCAGTACTTC. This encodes CASSLGDRSQETQYF.

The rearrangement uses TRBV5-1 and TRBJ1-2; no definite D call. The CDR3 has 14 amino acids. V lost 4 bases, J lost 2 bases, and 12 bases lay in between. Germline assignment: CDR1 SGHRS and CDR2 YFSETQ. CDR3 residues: CASSTGGENYGYTF. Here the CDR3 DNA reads TGCGCCAGCAGCACTGGCGGGGAGAACTATGGCTACACCTTC.

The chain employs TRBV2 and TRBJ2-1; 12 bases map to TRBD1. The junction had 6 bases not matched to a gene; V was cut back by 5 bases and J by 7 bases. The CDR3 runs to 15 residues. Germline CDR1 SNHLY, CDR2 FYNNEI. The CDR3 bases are TGTGCCAGCAGTTTCCGGGACAGGGGGCTAAATGAGCAGTTCTTC. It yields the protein CASSFRDRGLNEQFF.

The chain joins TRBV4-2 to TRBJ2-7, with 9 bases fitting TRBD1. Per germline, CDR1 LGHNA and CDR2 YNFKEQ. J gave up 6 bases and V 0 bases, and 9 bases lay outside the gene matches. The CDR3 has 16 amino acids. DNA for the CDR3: TGTGCCAGCAGCCAAGATTGGACAGGGGAGATCGGCGAGCAGTACTTC. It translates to CASSQDWTGEIGEQYF.

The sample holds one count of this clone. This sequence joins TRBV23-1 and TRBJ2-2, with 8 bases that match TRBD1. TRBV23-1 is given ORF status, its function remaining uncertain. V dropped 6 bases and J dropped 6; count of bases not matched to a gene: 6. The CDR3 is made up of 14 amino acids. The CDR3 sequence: CASSRKDRAGELFF. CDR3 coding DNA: TGCGCCAGCAGCCGCAAGGACAGGGCCGGGGAGCTGTTTTTT.

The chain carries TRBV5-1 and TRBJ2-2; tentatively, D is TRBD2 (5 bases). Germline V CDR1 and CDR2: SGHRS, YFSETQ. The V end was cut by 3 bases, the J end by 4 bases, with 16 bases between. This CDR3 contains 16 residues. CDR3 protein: CASSYYPGGSTGELFF. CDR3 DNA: TGCGCCAGCAGCTACTATCCTGGAGGATCCACCGGGGAGCTGTTTTTT.

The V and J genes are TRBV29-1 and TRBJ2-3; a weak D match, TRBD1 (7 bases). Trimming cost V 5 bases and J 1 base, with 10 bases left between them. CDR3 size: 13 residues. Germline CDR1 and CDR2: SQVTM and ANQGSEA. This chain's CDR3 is CSVCRGGTDTQYF. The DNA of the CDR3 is TGCAGCGTTTGCAGGGGGGGCACAGATACGCAGTATTTT.

CDR3: CSARVWQGEFF. The CDR3 bases are TGCAGTGCTAGAGTTTGGCAGGGTGAGTTCTTC. V gene TRBV20-1 combines with J gene TRBJ2-1; a possible D gene is TRBD1 (5 bases). Germline CDR1 is DFQATT and CDR2 is SNEGSKA (reference sequence). The CDR3 has 11 residues. Trimming took 1 base from V and 14 from J, leaving 12 bases between them.

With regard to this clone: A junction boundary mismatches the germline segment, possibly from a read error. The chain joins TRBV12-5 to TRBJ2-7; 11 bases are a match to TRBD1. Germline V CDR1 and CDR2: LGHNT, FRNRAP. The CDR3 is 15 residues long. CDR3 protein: CASGLGQGEAYEQYF. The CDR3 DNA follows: TGTGCTAGTGGCTTGGGACAGGGGGAGGCGTACGAGCAGTACTTC.

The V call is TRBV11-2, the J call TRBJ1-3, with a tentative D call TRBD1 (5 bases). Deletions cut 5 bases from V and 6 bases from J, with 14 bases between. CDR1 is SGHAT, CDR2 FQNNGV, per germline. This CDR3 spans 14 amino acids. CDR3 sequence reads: CASSPGRGANTIYF. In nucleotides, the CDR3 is TGTGCCAGCAGCCCTGGGAGGGGAGCAAACACCATATATTTT.

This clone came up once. The CDR3 region is CATFPGYGYTF. In DNA, the CDR3 is TGTGCCACCTTCCCAGGCTATGGCTACACCTTC. The chain has TRBV7-9 and TRBJ1-2; no clear D. This CDR3 contains 11 residues. Between the trimmed V and J ends, which lost 10 bases and 4 bases, there was a span of 10 bases. Per the germline V gene, CDR1 is SEHNR and CDR2 is FQNEAQ (reference sequence).

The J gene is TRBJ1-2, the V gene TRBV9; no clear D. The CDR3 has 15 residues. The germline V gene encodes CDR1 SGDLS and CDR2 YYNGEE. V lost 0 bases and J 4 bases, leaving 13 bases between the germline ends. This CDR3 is CASSVELSEGYGYTF. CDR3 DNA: TGTGCCAGCAGCGTAGAACTATCTGAGGGCTATGGCTACACCTTC.

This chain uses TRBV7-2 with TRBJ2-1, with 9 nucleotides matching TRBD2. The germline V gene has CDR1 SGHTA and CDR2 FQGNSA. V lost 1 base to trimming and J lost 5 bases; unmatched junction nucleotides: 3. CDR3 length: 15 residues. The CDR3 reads CASSLELAGNNEQFF. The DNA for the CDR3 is TGTGCCAGCAGCTTAGAGCTAGCGGGAAACAATGAGCAGTTCTTC.

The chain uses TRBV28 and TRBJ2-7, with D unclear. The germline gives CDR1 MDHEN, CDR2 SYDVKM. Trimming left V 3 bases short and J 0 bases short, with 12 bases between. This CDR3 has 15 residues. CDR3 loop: CASSFPVEDSYEQYF. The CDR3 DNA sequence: TGTGCCAGCAGTTTCCCCGTTGAGGACTCCTACGAGCAGTACTTC.

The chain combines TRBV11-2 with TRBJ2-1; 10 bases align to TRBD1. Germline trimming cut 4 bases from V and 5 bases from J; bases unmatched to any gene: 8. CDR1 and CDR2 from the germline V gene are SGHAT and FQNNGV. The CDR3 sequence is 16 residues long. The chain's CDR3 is CASSSYGQGVNNEQFF. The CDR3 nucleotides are TGTGCCAGCAGCTCCTACGGACAGGGGGTCAACAATGAGCAGTTCTTC.

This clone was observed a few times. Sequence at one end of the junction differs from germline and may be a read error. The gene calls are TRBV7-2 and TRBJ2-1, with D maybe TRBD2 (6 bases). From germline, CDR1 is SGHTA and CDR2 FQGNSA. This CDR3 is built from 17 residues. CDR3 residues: CASSPRGIGGVRNGQFF. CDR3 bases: TGTGCCAGCAGCCCCCGGGGTATTGGCGGGGTTAGGAATGGGCAGTTCTTC.

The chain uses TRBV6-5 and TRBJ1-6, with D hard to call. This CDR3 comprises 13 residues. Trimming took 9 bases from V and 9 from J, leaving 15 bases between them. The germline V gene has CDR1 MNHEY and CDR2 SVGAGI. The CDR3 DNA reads TGTGCCAGTGGGGTGGGAGTTGCTTCACCCCTCCACTTT. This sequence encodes CASGVGVASPLHF.

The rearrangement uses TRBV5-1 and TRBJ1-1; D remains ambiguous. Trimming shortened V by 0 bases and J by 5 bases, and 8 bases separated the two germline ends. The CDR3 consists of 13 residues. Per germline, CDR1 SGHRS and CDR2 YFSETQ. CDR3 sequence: CASSLEGSTEAFF. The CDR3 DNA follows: TGCGCCAGCAGCTTGGAAGGGAGTACTGAAGCTTTCTTT.